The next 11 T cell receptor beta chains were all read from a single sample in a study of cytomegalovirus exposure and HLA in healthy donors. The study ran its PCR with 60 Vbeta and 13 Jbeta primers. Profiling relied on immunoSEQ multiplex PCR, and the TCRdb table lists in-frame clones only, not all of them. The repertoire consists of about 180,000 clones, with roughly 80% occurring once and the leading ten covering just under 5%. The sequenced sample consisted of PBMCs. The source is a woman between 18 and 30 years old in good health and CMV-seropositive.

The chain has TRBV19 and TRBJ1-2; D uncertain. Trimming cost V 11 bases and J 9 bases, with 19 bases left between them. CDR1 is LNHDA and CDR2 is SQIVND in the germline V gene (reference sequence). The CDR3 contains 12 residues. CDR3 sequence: CASSYPARSYTF. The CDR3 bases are TGTGCCTCCTCCTACCCCGCGAGGAGCTACACCTTC.

Written as DNA, the CDR3 is TGTGCCAGCAGTGAACCTCGTCCCTACGAGCAGTACTTC. Translating gives CASSEPRPYEQYF. This chain joins TRBV6-1 and TRBJ2-7; D is unclear. Per germline, CDR1 MNHNS and CDR2 SASEGT. V was clipped by 2 bases and J by 2 bases, with 7 bases between them. CDR3 length: 13 amino acids.

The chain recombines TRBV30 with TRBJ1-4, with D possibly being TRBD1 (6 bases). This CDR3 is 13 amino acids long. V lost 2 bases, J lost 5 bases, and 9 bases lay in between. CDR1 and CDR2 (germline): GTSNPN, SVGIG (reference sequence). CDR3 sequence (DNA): TGTGCCTGGAGTCTGGGGGCAAATGAAAAACTGTTTTTT. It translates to CAWSLGANEKLFF.

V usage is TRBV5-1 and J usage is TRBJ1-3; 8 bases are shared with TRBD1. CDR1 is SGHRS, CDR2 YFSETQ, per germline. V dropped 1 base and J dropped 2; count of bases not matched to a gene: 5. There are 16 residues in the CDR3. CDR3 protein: CASSLYTTGAGNTIYF. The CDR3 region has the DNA TGCGCCAGCAGCTTGTACACGACAGGGGCTGGAAACACCATATATTTT. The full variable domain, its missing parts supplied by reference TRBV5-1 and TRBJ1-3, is KAGVTQTPRYLIKTRGQQVTLSCSPISGHRSVSWYQQTPGQGLQFLFEYFSETQRNKGNFPGRFSGRQFSNSRSEMNVSTLELGDSALYLCASSLYTTGAGNTIYFGEGSWLTVV.

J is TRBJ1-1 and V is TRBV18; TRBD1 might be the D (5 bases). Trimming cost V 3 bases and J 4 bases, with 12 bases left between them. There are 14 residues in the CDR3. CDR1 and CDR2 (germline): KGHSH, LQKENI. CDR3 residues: CASSPSPGITEAFF. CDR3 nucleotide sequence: TGTGCCAGCTCACCTTCCCCAGGGATCACTGAAGCTTTCTTT.

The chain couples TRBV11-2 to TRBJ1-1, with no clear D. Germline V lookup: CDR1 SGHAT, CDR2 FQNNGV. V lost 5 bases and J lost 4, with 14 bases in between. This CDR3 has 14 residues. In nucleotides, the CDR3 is TGTGCCAGCAGCACCTGGGCCATTGTCACTGAAGCTTTCTTT. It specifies CASSTWAIVTEAFF.

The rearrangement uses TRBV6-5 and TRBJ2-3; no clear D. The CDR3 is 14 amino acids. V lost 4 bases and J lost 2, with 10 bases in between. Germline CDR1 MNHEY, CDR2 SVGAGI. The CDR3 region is CASSFSRFTDTQYF. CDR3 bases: TGTGCCAGCAGTTTCTCGAGATTCACAGATACGCAGTATTTT.

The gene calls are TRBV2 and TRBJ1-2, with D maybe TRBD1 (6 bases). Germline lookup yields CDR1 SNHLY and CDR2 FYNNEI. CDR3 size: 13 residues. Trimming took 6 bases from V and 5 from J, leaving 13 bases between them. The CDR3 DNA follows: TGTGCCAGCAGCCCACAGGGCCTTTATGGCTACACCTTC. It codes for CASSPQGLYGYTF.

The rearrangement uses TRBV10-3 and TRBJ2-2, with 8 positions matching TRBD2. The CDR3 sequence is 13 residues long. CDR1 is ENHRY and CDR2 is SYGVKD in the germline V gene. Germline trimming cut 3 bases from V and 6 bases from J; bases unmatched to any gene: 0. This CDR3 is CAISDGGAGELFF. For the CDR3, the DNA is TGTGCCATCAGTGACGGGGGGGCCGGGGAGCTGTTTTTT.

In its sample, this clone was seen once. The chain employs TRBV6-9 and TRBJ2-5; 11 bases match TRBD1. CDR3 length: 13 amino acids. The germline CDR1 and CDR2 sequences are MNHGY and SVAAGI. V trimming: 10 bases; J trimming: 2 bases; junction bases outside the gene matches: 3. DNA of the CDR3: TGTGCCACCCGGGACAGGGGGCAAGAGACCCAGTACTTC. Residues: CATRDRGQETQYF.

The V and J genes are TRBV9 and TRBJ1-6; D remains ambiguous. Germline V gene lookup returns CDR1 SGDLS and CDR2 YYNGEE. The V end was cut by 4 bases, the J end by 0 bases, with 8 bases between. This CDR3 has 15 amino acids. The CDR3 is CASSLIDSYNSPLHF. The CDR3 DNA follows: TGTGCCAGCAGCTTGATAGACTCCTATAATTCACCCCTCCACTTT.